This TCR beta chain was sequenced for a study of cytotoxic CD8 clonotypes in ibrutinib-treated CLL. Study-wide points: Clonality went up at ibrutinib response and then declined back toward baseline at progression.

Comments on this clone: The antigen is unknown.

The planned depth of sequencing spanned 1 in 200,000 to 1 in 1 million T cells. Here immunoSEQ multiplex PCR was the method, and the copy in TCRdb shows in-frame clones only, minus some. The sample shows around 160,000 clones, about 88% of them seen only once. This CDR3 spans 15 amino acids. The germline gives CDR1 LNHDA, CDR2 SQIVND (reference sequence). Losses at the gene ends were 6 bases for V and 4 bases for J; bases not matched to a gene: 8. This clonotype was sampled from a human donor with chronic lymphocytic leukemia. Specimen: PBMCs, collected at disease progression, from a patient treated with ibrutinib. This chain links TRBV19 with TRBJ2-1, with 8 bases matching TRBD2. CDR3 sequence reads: CASRGGGSFYNEQFF. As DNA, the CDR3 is TGTGCCAGTAGAGGCGGGGGGAGTTTTTACAATGAGCAGTTCTTC.